This T cell receptor beta chain was sequenced for a study of shared clonotypes between healthy human individuals (dated by TCRdb to about 2020). Study-wide context: A couple of women and three men aged 18 to 49 years were included in the cohort. Per donor, leukapheresis produced somewhere between about 0.8 and 9.5 billion PBMCs. The study deeply sequenced blood TCR repertoires of five healthy adults to estimate repertoire size and the extent of clonotype sharing between individuals. Per donor, three plates each were used for CD4 naive and CD4 memory, two for CD8 naive, and one for CD8 memory. Libraries were prepared and TCR repertoires were sequenced by different laboratories using diverse techniques, in order to increase sequencing depth and limit assay-specific biases.

Worth noting for this clone: The clone's antigen remains unknown. Nothing much larger sits one base from this clone, and base qualities are not available.

The donors were healthy, HIV-negative adults with no recently reported acute infections or vaccinations. Every donor was a Caucasian adult residing in Nashville, Tennessee, USA. CD8 memory samples were composed of magnetically selected CD45RO+ cells combined with CCR7-negative CD45RA+ effector memory (TemRA) cells. After blood collection by leukapheresis, PBMCs were isolated using Ficoll-Histopaque density gradient centrifugation and then cryopreserved in the vapor phase of liquid nitrogen. Analytical flow cytometry was used to check the purity and quantity of each magnetically sorted T cell population. Genomic DNA was isolated from each sorted fraction and quantified by UV absorbance on a Nanodrop 2000c. The CDR3 contains 17 residues, cysteine and phenylalanine counted. CDR3 DNA only is kept here, 51 bases in frame from base 1. As encoded in the germline V gene, CDR1 is MGHDK while CDR2 is SYGVNS. The junction carries 15 bases between V and J, which are trimmed by 0 bases and 4 bases respectively.

Using the deep immunoSEQ assay, multiplex PCR amplified TCR CDR3 regions from genomic DNA. For each cell subset, the extracted genomic DNA was distributed evenly across all wells of several immunoSEQ 96-well plates, and each plate served as one replicate. Each replicate PCR for sorted subsets received roughly 0.2 ug genomic DNA, equal to roughly 33,000 T cell genomes. Purified libraries were measured with a Qubit 3.0 fluorometer, size-checked on a Bioanalyzer 2100, and measured again with the KAPA Library Quantification kit. Every immunoSEQ 96-well plate was sequenced on a separate single-read 150-cycle Illumina NextSeq 550 flow cell. The original methods were these. Because the immunoSEQ output included only junctional sequences and no quality scores, the filtering could not be the same as the filtering used for full-length reads. To assign V/J genes and CDR3, sequences were annotated using PyIR, a Python wrapper for IgBLAST v1.9, with IMGT germline references. Reads with weak V/J assignments (E-value above 1e-6), missing CDR3, stop codons, out-of-frame junctions, or ambiguous translated residues were removed. V3J clonotypes were defined as sequences sharing an identical inferred V gene, J gene, and CDR3 amino acid sequence. Percentage overlap between repertoires was computed as shared unique clonotypes divided by the size of the smaller repertoire. Three approaches were used to assess repertoire richness: RTK rarefaction, the Chao1 estimator, and Recon v2.1 estimates of unobserved clonotypes. For all TCRbeta clonotypes obtained by the gDNA method from four donors, generation probabilities were computed with OLGA. The source is immuneACCESS, and TCRdb retained only in-frame sequences with V and J called. Part of the clones is not carried over; for the studies checked, unresolved V genes explain less than half of this, and the remainder is unexplained. The V and J calls and clone size are taken from that table; D and trimming were inferred from the DNA. Present in this sample are approximately 640,000 clones, 90% of which were seen just once. The ten largest make up less than 40% of the sample.

Here is what the overall study found, with its caveats: Estimated clonotype richness was generally larger for naive than for memory subsets. Because the study included a small number of donors, the genetic and exposure-history diversity represented was limited. Across a handful of donors, around 5.4% of naive CD4, 3.5% of naive CD8, 2.3% of memory CD4, and approximately 0.4% of memory CD8 clonotypes were shared. Pairwise subsampling led to the expectation that sequencing depth would affect the degree of clonotype sharing among donors. Higher generation probabilities were observed for clonotypes shared by all four sorted-subset donors than for non-shared clonotypes. Sampling was restricted to blood, and TCR repertoires in tissue are likely to differ from TCR repertoires in blood. Even with the large sequencing depth, rarefaction of the sorted-subset datasets indicated that sequencing was incomplete.

This TCR was sampled from a man aged 18 to 35 in good health. Some clones in this sample may be carry-over from other donors' samples. The specimen was memory CD8+ T cells from PBMCs. The label giving this sample's cell subset or site can be read as: CD45RO+ cells pooled with CCR7-negative TemRA cells. Recombination connected TRBV25-1 to TRBJ2-2; there is no confident call for the D gene. The DNA reads as follows: TGTGCCAGCAGTGAATATGGCCGGTCGCTGTCCACCGGGGAGCTGTTTTTT. This is translated as CASSEYGRSLSTGELFF.